These 6 T cell receptor beta chains came from one sample sequenced in a study of cytomegalovirus exposure and HLA in healthy donors listed by TCRdb under 2017. The library was generated by the immunoSEQ multiplex PCR assay. TCRdb limited this immuneACCESS table to in-frame rearrangements with V and J called. A share of clones is missing; checked studies link under half to unresolved V genes, and the rest is unexplained. Recorded for this sample are fewer than 400,000 clones; roughly 90% of them occurred a single time. Of the sample, around 0.84% falls within the top ten clones. The sample comprised PBMCs. The receptors stem from a woman aged 18-29 years in good health and CMV-seronegative.

This clone is a singleton in its sample. The chain recombines TRBV7-2 with TRBJ1-2; 8 bases line up with TRBD1. The V and J ends lost 5 bases and 8 bases, in that order; junction bases with no gene match: 10. Germline CDR1 is SGHTA and CDR2 is FQGNSA. The CDR3 extends over 14 amino acids. The CDR3 DNA sequence: TGTGCCAGCAGCCCCTCCGCCAGGGGGCACGGCTACACCTTC. This encodes CASSPSARGHGYTF.

The genes are TRBV14 and TRBJ2-7, with TRBD2 matching 13 bases. The length of the CDR3 is 14 residues. Trimming cost V 6 bases and J 6 bases; bases outside gene matches: 5. In germline, CDR1 is SGHDN, CDR2 FVKESK. CDR3 DNA sequence: TGTGCCAGCAGTCTAGGACTAGCGGGAGTCGAGCAGTACTTC. It codes for CASSLGLAGVEQYF.

The sample holds a few counts of this clone. The rearrangement links TRBV27 to TRBJ1-2; no clear D. The CDR3 loop spans 12 amino acids. Germline V CDR1 and CDR2: MNHEY, SMNVEV (reference sequence). The V and J ends lost 4 bases and 8 bases respectively, with 11 bases between them. The CDR3 nucleotides are TGTGCCAGCAGTTATGCGGGTCAGGGCTACACCTTC. Its protein product is CASSYAGQGYTF.

J is TRBJ1-1 and V is TRBV28; no reliable D call. The length of the CDR3 is 11 residues. The germline V gene encodes CDR1 MDHEN and CDR2 SYDVKM. The V end was cut by 8 bases, the J end by 5 bases, with 9 bases between. The CDR3 loop is CASAGETEAFF. CDR3 DNA: TGTGCCAGCGCCGGAGAGACTGAAGCTTTCTTT.

The chain couples TRBV2 to TRBJ2-7, with 7 nucleotides matching TRBD1. V lost 5 bases to trimming and J lost 2 bases; unmatched junction nucleotides: 6. The length of the CDR3 is 14 residues. CDR1 is SNHLY and CDR2 is FYNNEI in the germline V gene. The CDR3 nucleotides are TGTGCCAGCAGTTCGCCGGGACAGACCTACGAGCAGTACTTC. Translated: CASSSPGQTYEQYF.

This chain uses TRBV19 with TRBJ2-7; 10 bases match TRBD1. The CDR3 has 19 amino acids. V lost 0 bases and J lost 5; bases outside the gene matches: 16. CDR1 is LNHDA and CDR2 is SQIVND in the germline V gene (reference sequence). The CDR3 nucleotides are TGTGCCAGTAGTATAGAGGACCCCCGGGACAGGGGAATAAGGGACGAGCAGTACTTC. Protein: CASSIEDPRDRGIRDEQYF.